This entry lists 7 T cell receptor beta chains sequenced from one sample in a study of beta chain features in type 1 diabetes. For these TCRs, the target antigens are not known. The authors reverse transcribed all of the isolated RNA, so sequencing captured expressed TCRB transcripts. Assay used: immunoSEQ multiplex PCR; TCRdb lists only in-frame clones, some missing. The sample records about 300,000 clones, roughly 14% being singletons. Study-level results: A moderate, significant TCRB CDR3 shortening appeared in type 1 diabetes across four CD4+ subsets.

The sequenced material came from naive CD4+ T cells from blood. The receptors stem from a woman between 18 and 29 years old with type 1 diabetes.

There are a few counts of this clone. The chain has TRBV7-9 and TRBJ2-1, with D tentatively TRBD2 (6 bases). V lost 3 bases and J 4 bases, leaving 7 bases between the germline ends. From germline, CDR1 is SEHNR and CDR2 FQNEAQ (reference sequence). The CDR3 spans 13 residues. CDR3 residues: CASSFGLYNEQFF. CDR3 nucleotide sequence: TGTGCCAGCAGCTTCGGACTATACAATGAGCAGTTCTTC. Based on the CDR3 plus reference TRBV7-9 and TRBJ2-1, the full variable domain is DTGVSQNPRHKITKRGQNVTFRCDPISEHNRLYWYRQTLGQGPEFLTYFQNEAQLEKSRLLSDRFSAERPKGSFSTLEIQRTEQGDSAMYLCASSFGLYNEQFFGPGTRLTVL.

V and J are TRBV30 and TRBJ2-7; 7 bases are shared with TRBD2. V was clipped by 5 bases and J by 4 bases; unmatched bases: 14. This CDR3 comprises 15 residues. Germline V gene lookup returns CDR1 GTSNPN and CDR2 SVGIG (reference sequence). This CDR3 reads CAWARLADGVYEQYF. CDR3 bases: TGTGCCTGGGCCCGACTAGCAGATGGGGTATACGAGCAGTACTTC.

The V call is TRBV10-3, the J call TRBJ1-5; 9 bases fit TRBD1. This CDR3 has 15 amino acids. Germline lookup yields CDR1 ENHRY and CDR2 SYGVKD. The V segment lost 5 bases and the J segment 7 bases; nucleotides outside the gene matches: 9. The CDR3 spells CAISSGTGYGQPQHF. The CDR3 DNA follows: TGTGCCATCAGTTCGGGGACAGGGTACGGACAGCCCCAGCATTTT.

This clone was counted only a few times. J is TRBJ2-1 and V is TRBV23-1; tentative D call: TRBD2 (5 bases). TRBV23-1 is given ORF status, its function remaining uncertain. CDR3 length equals 18 residues. Trimming shortened V by 3 bases and J by 4 bases, and 22 bases separated the two germline ends. This CDR3 is CASSHPPWAADSYNEQFF. In DNA form, the CDR3 reads TGCGCCAGCAGTCACCCCCCTTGGGCAGCGGACTCTTACAATGAGCAGTTCTTC.

The chain uses TRBV29-1 and TRBJ1-4; possible D gene TRBD1, 5 bases. Germline V gene lookup returns CDR1 SQVTM and CDR2 ANQGSEA. The CDR3 length is 10 residues. V was trimmed by 4 bases and J by 11 bases, leaving 8 bases between them. The CDR3 DNA reads TGCAGCGTTGGGGGGGAGAAACTGTTTTTT. Residues: CSVGGEKLFF. Full variable domain (remainder filled in from reference TRBV29-1 and TRBJ1-4): SAVISQKPSRDICQRGTSLTIQCQVDSQVTMMFWYRQQPGQSLTLIATANQGSEATYESGFVIDKFPISRPNLTFSTLTVSNMSPEDSSIYLCSVGGEKLFFGSGTQLSVL.

This clone was observed a handful of times. The chain couples TRBV7-2 to TRBJ2-3, with D possibly being TRBD1 (5 bases). The CDR3 sequence is 14 residues long. The V gene lost 5 bases and the J gene lost 3 bases, with 12 bases spanning the gap. Germline lookup yields CDR1 SGHTA and CDR2 FQGNSA. CDR3 loop: CASSPRQLTDTQYF. The DNA for the CDR3 is TGTGCCAGCAGCCCTCGACAGTTGACAGATACGCAGTATTTT.

Only a few counts were recorded for this clone. The V gene is TRBV29-1, the J gene TRBJ2-3, with TRBD2 matching over 8 bases. CDR3 length: 15 residues. V shed 5 bases, J shed 3 bases, and the junction held 10 bases outside the gene matches. Germline V gene lookup returns CDR1 SQVTM and CDR2 ANQGSEA. Here the CDR3 DNA reads TGCAGCGTTTTCGGCCGGGAGGGAGGGACAGATACGCAGTATTTT. Amino acids: CSVFGREGGTDTQYF.